This TCR beta chain was captured by sequencing in a study of blood T cells in healthy people across ages. The CDR3 is made up of 14 amino acids. The V and J ends lost 7 bases and 1 base, in that order; junction bases with no gene match: 6. CDR1 MDHEN and CDR2 SYDVKM come from the germline V gene. A minimum of 7 million PBMCs was isolated per sample. Alongside a J-beta primer mix, a sample-barcoded 5' primer served in a second PCR lasting about 7 to 11 cycles. TCRdb recomputed calls from the 5' RACE reads with MiXCR, one row per CDR3 protein. The sample lists 1 million or so distinct CDR3 sequences; under 30% were seen once. Study conclusions and caveats: Investigators treated diversity estimates from one million T cells as underestimates.

With regard to this clonotype: Its target is unknown.

These data were likewise used in another study, on T cells of mothers and their children.

The source is a girl aged 2-10 years in good health. Source material: blood. The rearrangement joins TRBV28 to TRBJ1-1; TRBD1 aligns across 7 bases. CDR3 bases: TGTGCCAGCAAACCGGGACAGTGGAACACTGAAGCTTTCTTT. Amino acids: CASKPGQWNTEAFF.